This is a list of T cell receptor beta chains from one sample in a study of cytomegalovirus exposure and HLA in healthy donors. Profiled with immunoSEQ multiplex PCR; TCRdb holds only in-frame clones, not every one. Found here are 200,000 to 250,000 clones, more than 60% of them singletons; the top ten hold 1.5% to 2%. The specimen sequenced was PBMCs. The receptors shown here come from a man aged 45-65 years in good health and CMV-seronegative. Both conserved end residues are part of each CDR3. A D gene is named only where the DNA matches it firmly. Only some rows state a clone size, as once, few, many or a class for expanded clones.

clone_size: once
v_call: TRBV5-4
d_call: NA
j_call: TRBJ1-1
cdr3_nt: TGTGCCAGCAGCTTGCCAGGGGTGAACACTGAAGCTTTCTTT
cdr3_aa: CASSLPGVNTEAFF

clone_size: NA
v_call: TRBV19
d_call: TRBD1
j_call: TRBJ2-1
cdr3_nt: TGTGCCAGTAGTATAGGAATGGGACAGGGTTACAATGAGCAGTTCTTC
cdr3_aa: CASSIGMGQGYNEQFF

clone_size: NA
v_call: TRBV7-2
d_call: NA
j_call: TRBJ2-7
cdr3_nt: TGTGCCAGCAGCTCCAAATACGAGCAGTACTTC
cdr3_aa: CASSSKYEQYF

clone_size: NA
v_call: TRBV18
d_call: NA
j_call: TRBJ1-2
cdr3_nt: TGTGCCAGCTCACGTCCCTCTGCGAGTAACTATGGCTACACCTTC
cdr3_aa: CASSRPSASNYGYTF

clone_size: once
v_call: TRBV10-3
d_call: NA
j_call: TRBJ1-2
cdr3_nt: TGTGCCATCAGTGGGGCTGACTATGGCTACACCTTC
cdr3_aa: CAISGADYGYTF

clone_size: NA
v_call: TRBV21-1
d_call: NA
j_call: TRBJ2-3
cdr3_nt: TGTGCCAGCCCCTCACGGGTAGATACGCAGTATTTT
cdr3_aa: CASPSRVDTQYF

clone_size: NA
v_call: TRBV14
d_call: TRBD1
j_call: TRBJ2-1
cdr3_nt: TGTGCCAGCAAACCAACGGGACAGGGTGGTGAGCAGTTCTTC
cdr3_aa: CASKPTGQGGEQFF

clone_size: NA
v_call: TRBV11-2
d_call: NA
j_call: TRBJ2-2
cdr3_nt: TGTGCCAGCAGCCAACGTACTAGTTCAACCGGGGAGCTGTTTTTT
cdr3_aa: CASSQRTSSTGELFF

clone_size: few
v_call: TRBV27
d_call: NA
j_call: TRBJ1-2
cdr3_nt: TGTGCCAGTAAGCCGACCCGGGTCGATAAGTCAGGCTACACCTTC
cdr3_aa: CASKPTRVDKSGYTF

clone_size: NA
v_call: TRBV6-1
d_call: NA
j_call: TRBJ1-6
cdr3_nt: TGTGCCAGCAGTGGGGATGCGGGGGATTCACCCCTCCACTTT
cdr3_aa: CASSGDAGDSPLHF

clone_size: NA
v_call: TRBV18
d_call: NA
j_call: TRBJ1-1
cdr3_nt: TGTGCCAGCTCACGCATAACTAGACAGGCGGGGAACACTGAAGCTTTCTTT
cdr3_aa: CASSRITRQAGNTEAFF

clone_size: NA
v_call: TRBV27
d_call: TRBD1
j_call: TRBJ2-7
cdr3_nt: TGTGCCAGCGCGAAAACTACAGGGGGTAGCGAGCAGTACTTC
cdr3_aa: CASAKTTGGSEQYF

clone_size: NA
v_call: TRBV9
d_call: TRBD1
j_call: TRBJ2-7
cdr3_nt: TGTGCCAGCAGCCCCGAGGACAGGGCGTACGAGCAGTACTTC
cdr3_aa: CASSPEDRAYEQYF

clone_size: once
v_call: TRBV14
d_call: NA
j_call: TRBJ2-2
cdr3_nt: TGTGCCAGCAGCCAAGTGACGGGAATCGCCGGGGAGCTGTTTTTT
cdr3_aa: CASSQVTGIAGELFF

clone_size: NA
v_call: TRBV28
d_call: NA
j_call: TRBJ2-7
cdr3_nt: TGTGCCAGCAGTCCAGGGGAGGGTTACGAGCAGTACTTC
cdr3_aa: CASSPGEGYEQYF

clone_size: NA
v_call: TRBV5-4
d_call: TRBD2
j_call: TRBJ2-1
cdr3_nt: TGTGCCAGCACTGCCCCGGGACTAGCGGGAGTCAATGAGCAGCTCTTC
cdr3_aa: CASTAPGLAGVNEQLF

clone_size: NA
v_call: TRBV7-9
d_call: NA
j_call: TRBJ1-1
cdr3_nt: TGTGCCAGCAGCTCAGGGTGGGGCGGAAAGGAGAACACTGAAGCTTTCTTT
cdr3_aa: CASSSGWGGKENTEAFF

clone_size: NA
v_call: TRBV27
d_call: NA
j_call: TRBJ1-1
cdr3_nt: TGTGCCAGCAGTTTGAGCGCCGTCGCTGAAGCTTTCTTT
cdr3_aa: CASSLSAVAEAFF

clone_size: NA
v_call: TRBV4-1
d_call: TRBD1
j_call: TRBJ1-5
cdr3_nt: TGCGCCAGCAGCCAAGATCGCGCACGGGACAGGGACAATCAGCCCCAGCATTTT
cdr3_aa: CASSQDRARDRDNQPQHF

clone_size: NA
v_call: TRBV5-1
d_call: TRBD2
j_call: TRBJ2-3
cdr3_nt: TGCGCCAGCAGCAGTGGACTAGCGGGGGTTACAGATACGCAGTATTTT
cdr3_aa: CASSSGLAGVTDTQYF

clone_size: NA
v_call: TRBV6-5
d_call: TRBD1
j_call: TRBJ1-6
cdr3_nt: TGTGCCAGCAAGAGACAGGGGGCCCCTAATTCACCCCTCCACTTT
cdr3_aa: CASKRQGAPNSPLHF

clone_size: NA
v_call: TRBV5-5
d_call: NA
j_call: TRBJ2-7
cdr3_nt: TGTGCCGGCGGGCGGGGAGAATACTCCTACGAGCAGTACTTC
cdr3_aa: CAGGRGEYSYEQYF

clone_size: NA
v_call: TRBV7-9
d_call: TRBD1
j_call: TRBJ2-5
cdr3_nt: TGTGCCAGCAGCTCTATACCGGACAGGGGGAAGGAGCAGTACTTC
cdr3_aa: CASSSIPDRGKEQYF

clone_size: few
v_call: TRBV2
d_call: NA
j_call: TRBJ2-3
cdr3_nt: TGTGCCAGCACGGCGGGGCTAAGCACAGATACGCAGTATTTT
cdr3_aa: CASTAGLSTDTQYF

clone_size: NA
v_call: TRBV7-3
d_call: NA
j_call: TRBJ2-5
cdr3_nt: TGTGCCAGCAGCTTAAATAGCGTACAAGAGACCCAGTACTTC
cdr3_aa: CASSLNSVQETQYF

clone_size: NA
v_call: TRBV12-5
d_call: NA
j_call: TRBJ2-1
cdr3_nt: TGTGCTAGTGGTTTGGGTCGGGATGGTAACAATGAGCAGTTCTTC
cdr3_aa: CASGLGRDGNNEQFF

clone_size: NA
v_call: TRBV4-1
d_call: TRBD1
j_call: TRBJ1-5
cdr3_nt: TGCGCCAGCAGCCAAGGTGGTGGGACAGGGAGCAATCAGCCCCAGCATTTT
cdr3_aa: CASSQGGGTGSNQPQHF

clone_size: few
v_call: TRBV4-1
d_call: TRBD2
j_call: TRBJ2-1
cdr3_nt: TGCGCCAGCAGCCAAGTACTAGCGGGGTACAATGAGCAGTTCTTC
cdr3_aa: CASSQVLAGYNEQFF